Listed here are 22 T cell receptor beta chains from one sample, sequenced in a study of T cell repertoires in aging, cancer and after chemotherapy. TRB rearrangements spanning V, D and J were amplified using mixed TRB-A/B primers. TCRdb reprocessed the multiplex PCR reads with MiXCR, giving one entry per CDR3 protein. The sample gives about 10,000 distinct CDR3 sequences, approximately 37% of which show up once; roughly 1.7% is in the top ten. Peripheral blood genomic DNA, not sorted cells or RNA, was the template. Sequencing used blood. The source is a human donor in good health.

This chain links TRBV28 with TRBJ2-5, with TRBD1 matching over 9 bases. CDR1 is MDHEN, CDR2 SYDVKM, per germline. The CDR3 has 12 residues. V lost 8 bases and J lost 4; bases outside the gene matches: 2. The CDR3 protein is CASRQGVETQYF. The CDR3 region has the DNA TGTGCCAGCCGACAGGGGGTAGAGACCCAGTACTTC.

This clonotype was counted a few times. The V and J genes are TRBV20-1 and TRBJ2-7; maybe TRBD1 (6 bases). V was pared by 3 bases and J by 4 bases, with 13 bases between. This CDR3 has 13 residues. Germline CDR1 is DFQATT and CDR2 is SNEGSKA (reference sequence). The CDR3 coding sequence is TGCAGTGCTAGGACCGGGACACCGTACGAGCAGTACGTC. Protein product: CSARTGTPYEQYV.

This clonotype has a handful of counts. The chain uses TRBV20-1 and TRBJ2-3; perhaps TRBD2 as D (6 bases). CDR3 size: 14 residues. Between the trimmed V and J ends, which lost 5 bases and 2 bases, there was a span of 14 bases. Germline V gene sequence: CDR1 DFQATT, CDR2 SNEGSKA (reference sequence). CDR3 DNA: TGCAGTGCTGGACTAACTCGGGACACAGATACGCAGTATTTT. Amino acids: CSAGLTRDTDTQYF.

The chain recombines TRBV12-3 or TRBV12-4 with TRBJ1-4; D perhaps matches TRBD1 (5 bases). The CDR3 has 15 amino acids. The V end lost 5 bases, the J end lost 4 bases, and 14 bases lay between the germline ends. CDR3 in amino acids: CASSPQTARNEKLFF. In DNA, the CDR3 is TGTGCCAGCAGTCCCCAGACAGCCCGTAATGAAAAACTGTTTTTT.

The CDR3 DNA reads as TGTGCCAGCAGGCACCCAATGGACCCCACAGCTTTCTTT. It yields the protein CASRHPMDPTAFF. The gene calls are TRBV6-1 and TRBJ1-1; no firm D call. CDR3 length: 13 amino acids. Trimming stripped 6 bases from V and 10 bases from J, with 18 bases between. Germline CDR1 reads MNHNS; CDR2 reads SASEGT.

This clonotype was counted a few times. The CDR3 reads CASTNTGTGNSPLHF. CDR3 in DNA: TGTGCCAGCACCAACACCGGGACAGGGAATTCACCCCTCCACTTT. The rearrangement links TRBV6-5 to TRBJ1-6; 9 nucleotides align to TRBD1. V shed 7 bases, J shed 7 bases, and the junction held 8 bases outside the gene matches. Germline assignment: CDR1 MNHEY and CDR2 SVGAGI. The CDR3 loop spans 15 amino acids.

The genes are TRBV29-1 and TRBJ1-4; D gene ambiguous. The V end lost 4 bases, the J end lost 0 bases, and 9 bases lay between the germline ends. The CDR3 is 14 amino acids. Germline loops: CDR1 SQVTM, CDR2 ANQGSEA. The CDR3 reads CSVAPQTTNEKLFF. CDR3 nucleotides: TGCAGCGTTGCCCCCCAAACAACTAATGAAAAACTGTTTTTT.

The genes are TRBV6-1 and TRBJ2-3, with 7 bases fitting TRBD1. Matching the DNA end better, TRBJ2-5 makes the J call doubtful. The CDR3 is 15 amino acids. The germline CDR1 and CDR2 sequences are MNHNS and SASEGT. The chain's CDR3 is CASSEKGQGVKTQYF. The CDR3 DNA follows: TGTGCCAGCAGTGAAAAGGGGCAGGGGGTGAAGACCCAGTACTTC.

This clonotype has just one count. This rearrangement joins TRBV7-2 to TRBJ2-2; the D call may be TRBD1 or TRBD2 (6 bases each). Germline assignment: CDR1 SGHTA and CDR2 FQGNSA. Trimming took off 11 bases at V and 4 bases at J, with 17 bases between the two ends. The CDR3 runs 14 residues. The CDR3 reads CAWSDPGATGELFF. DNA for the CDR3: TGTGCCTGGAGTGACCCGGGGGCCACCGGGGAGCTGTTTTTT.

This clonotype was counted only a few times. V gene TRBV18 combines with J gene TRBJ1-2; TRBD1 aligns across 7 bases. Germline V gene data show CDR1 as KGHSH and CDR2 as LQKENI. The V and J ends lost 3 bases and 2 bases, in that order; junction bases with no gene match: 0. There are 13 residues in the CDR3. The CDR3 spells CASSPGQNYGYTF. For the CDR3, the DNA is TGTGCCAGCTCACCGGGACAGAACTATGGCTACACCTTC.

This clonotype occurred a few times. The chain combines TRBV5-4 with TRBJ1-2, with a possible D match to TRBD1 (5 bases). Germline CDR1 reads SGHNT; CDR2 reads YYREEE (reference sequence). Trimming stripped 3 bases from V and 2 bases from J, with 17 bases between. The CDR3 has 16 residues. The CDR3 region has the DNA TGTGCCAGCAGCTCCTGGGCGGTTGGGGCGAACTATGGCTACACCTTC. Translating gives CASSSWAVGANYGYTF.

This clonotype occurred a few times. V usage is TRBV28 and J usage is TRBJ2-5, with TRBD1 identical over 10 bases. This CDR3 contains 15 residues. Germline V gives CDR1 MDHEN, CDR2 SYDVKM. V trimming: 3 bases; J trimming: 7 bases; junction bases outside the gene matches: 8. The chain's CDR3 is CASSLVSGDRGTQYF. For the CDR3, the DNA is TGTGCCAGCAGTTTGGTTAGCGGGGACAGGGGGACCCAGTACTTC. Supplemented by reference TRBV28 and TRBJ2-5, the full variable domain reads DVKVTQSSRYLVKRTGEKVFLECVQDMDHENMFWYRQDPGLGLRLIYFSYDVKMKEKGDIPEGYSVSREKKERFSLILESASTNQTSMYLCASSLVSGDRGTQYFGPGTRLLVL.

The rearrangement uses TRBV20-1 and TRBJ1-2; D gene ambiguous. Germline V gene lookup returns CDR1 DFQATT and CDR2 SNEGSKA (reference sequence). This CDR3 comprises 14 residues. V lost 3 bases to trimming and J lost 2 bases, with 13 bases between them. Here the CDR3 DNA reads TGCAGTGCTAGTTTGGCGGGCCCAAACTATGGCTACACCTTC. Its translation is CSASLAGPNYGYTF.

This clonotype was counted only a few times. The V and J genes are TRBV7-9 and TRBJ2-3; D assignment may be TRBD1 or TRBD2 (6 bases each). Germline CDR1 SEHNR, CDR2 FQNEAQ (reference sequence). The V end was cut by 3 bases, the J end by 2 bases, with 9 bases between. CDR3 length: 14 residues. This chain's CDR3 is CASSLEGDTDTQYF. In DNA form, the CDR3 reads TGTGCCAGCAGCTTGGAGGGGGACACAGATACGCAGTATTTT.

This clonotype was observed a few times. CDR3 protein: CAISDRVNQPQHF. For the CDR3, the DNA is TGTGCCATCAGTGATAGGGTTAATCAGCCCCAGCATTTT. The V call is TRBV10-3, the J call TRBJ1-5; D remains unclear. The germline gives CDR1 ENHRY, CDR2 SYGVKD. The CDR3 runs 13 residues. Trimming removed 3 bases from V and 4 bases from J, with 7 bases in between.

The rearrangement uses TRBV24-1 and TRBJ1-5; a possible D gene is TRBD1 (6 bases). The V gene's germline CDR1 is KGHDR and CDR2 SFDVKD. This CDR3 is 13 amino acids long. With 10 bases removed from V and 5 bases from J, the gap between germline ends came to 14 bases. CDR3 amino acids: CATQTGSYQPQHF. The CDR3, as DNA: TGTGCCACGCAAACAGGGAGCTATCAGCCCCAGCATTTT.

This clonotype turned up a few times. CDR3 protein: CASSLGLAGARQETQYF. CDR3 in DNA: TGTGCCAGCAGTTTAGGACTAGCGGGCGCCAGACAAGAGACCCAGTACTTC. This chain uses TRBV12-3 or TRBV12-4 with TRBJ2-5, with 10 bases that match TRBD2. Germline trimming cut 1 base from V and 2 bases from J; bases unmatched to any gene: 7. There are 17 residues in the CDR3.

The rearrangement links TRBV6-5 to TRBJ2-3; D unresolved. Deletions cut 1 base from V and 5 bases from J, with 19 bases between. This CDR3 is 17 amino acids long. Germline-derived CDR1 and CDR2 are MNHEY and SVGAGI. The CDR3 protein is CASSYFNPEFFQDTQYF. The CDR3 region has the DNA TGTGCCAGCAGTTACTTCAATCCGGAGTTTTTTCAAGATACGCAGTATTTT.

This clonotype was seen only once. The rearrangement links TRBV13 to TRBJ2-7, with D possibly matching TRBD1 (5 bases). The CDR3 covers 16 residues. Germline lookup yields CDR1 PRHDT and CDR2 FYEKMQ (reference sequence). V was pared by 4 bases and J by 6 bases, with 22 bases between. CDR3 in amino acids: CASSSFLDIGPGEQYF. CDR3 in DNA: TGTGCCAGCAGCTCATTCTTGGACATAGGGCCTGGCGAGCAGTACTTC.

This clonotype has just a few counts. This chain uses TRBV7-9 with TRBJ1-4; the D gene is possibly TRBD1 (6 bases). CDR3 length equals 15 residues. V lost 1 base and J 7 bases, leaving 13 bases between the germline ends. Germline assignment: CDR1 SEHNR and CDR2 FQNEAQ (reference sequence). The DNA for the CDR3 is TGTGCCAGCAGCTTAGGGGACACGGACATTGAAAAACTGTTTTTT. It is translated as CASSLGDTDIEKLFF.

The rearrangement uses TRBV7-3 and TRBJ1-5; no firm D call. Between the trimmed V and J ends, which lost 6 bases and 0 bases, there was a span of 9 bases. Per germline, CDR1 SGHTA and CDR2 FQGTGA. The CDR3 runs to 14 residues. The DNA of the CDR3 is TGTGCCAGCAGTTTATGGGATAGCAATCAGCCCCAGCATTTT. Translated: CASSLWDSNQPQHF.

This clonotype showed up just a few times. The chain couples TRBV5-6 to TRBJ1-2; no reliable D call. The V gene's germline CDR1 is SGHDT and CDR2 YYEEEE. The CDR3 covers 12 residues. V gave up 2 bases and J gave up 6 bases, with 8 bases separating them. The CDR3 reads CASSLLGHGYTF. CDR3 nucleotides: TGTGCCAGCAGCTTACTAGGCCATGGCTACACCTTC.